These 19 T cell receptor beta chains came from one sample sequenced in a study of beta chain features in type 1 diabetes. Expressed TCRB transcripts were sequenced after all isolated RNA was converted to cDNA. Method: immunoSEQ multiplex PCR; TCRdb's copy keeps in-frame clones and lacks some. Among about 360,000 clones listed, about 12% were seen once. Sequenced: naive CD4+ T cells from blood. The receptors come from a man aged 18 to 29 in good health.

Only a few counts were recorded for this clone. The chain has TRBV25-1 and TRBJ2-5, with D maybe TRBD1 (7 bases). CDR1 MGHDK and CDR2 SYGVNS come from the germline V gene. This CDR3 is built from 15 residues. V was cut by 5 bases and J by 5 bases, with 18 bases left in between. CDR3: CASSHWTGAGETQYF. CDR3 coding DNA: TGTGCCAGCAGTCACTGGACAGGCGCGGGGGAGACCCAGTACTTC. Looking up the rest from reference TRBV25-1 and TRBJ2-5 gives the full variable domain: EADIYQTPRYLVIGTGKKITLECSQTMGHDKMYWYQQDPGMELHLIHYSYGVNSTEKGDLSSESTVSRIRTEHFPLTLESARPSHTSQYLCASSHWTGAGETQYFGPGTRLLVL.

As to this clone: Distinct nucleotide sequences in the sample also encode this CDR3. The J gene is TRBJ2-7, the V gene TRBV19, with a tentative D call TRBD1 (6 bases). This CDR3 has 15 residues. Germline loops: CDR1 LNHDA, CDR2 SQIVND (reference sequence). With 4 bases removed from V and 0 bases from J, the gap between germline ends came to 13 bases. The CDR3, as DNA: TGTGCCAGTAGTACCGCGCAGGGGAACTCCTACGAGCAGTACTTC. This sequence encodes CASSTAQGNSYEQYF. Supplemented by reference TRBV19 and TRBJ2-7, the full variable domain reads DGGITQSPKYLFRKEGQNVTLSCEQNLNHDAMYWYRQDPGQGLRLIYYSQIVNDFQKGDIAEGYSVSREKKESFPLTVTSAQKNPTAFYLCASSTAQGNSYEQYFGPGTRLTVT.

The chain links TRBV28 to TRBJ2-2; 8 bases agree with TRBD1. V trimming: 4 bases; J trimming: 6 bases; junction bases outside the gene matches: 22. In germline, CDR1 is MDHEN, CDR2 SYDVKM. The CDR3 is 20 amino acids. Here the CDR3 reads CASSSRLRTGIVRIAGELFF. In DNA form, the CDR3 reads TGTGCCAGCAGTTCCCGGTTGAGGACAGGGATAGTAAGGATCGCCGGGGAGCTGTTTTTT.

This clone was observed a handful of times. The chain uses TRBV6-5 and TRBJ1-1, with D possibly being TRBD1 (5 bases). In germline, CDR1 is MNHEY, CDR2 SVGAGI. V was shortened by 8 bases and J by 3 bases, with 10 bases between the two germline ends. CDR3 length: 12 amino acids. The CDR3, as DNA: TGTGCCAGCGGTCCGGGGGACACTGAAGCTTTCTTT. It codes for CASGPGDTEAFF.

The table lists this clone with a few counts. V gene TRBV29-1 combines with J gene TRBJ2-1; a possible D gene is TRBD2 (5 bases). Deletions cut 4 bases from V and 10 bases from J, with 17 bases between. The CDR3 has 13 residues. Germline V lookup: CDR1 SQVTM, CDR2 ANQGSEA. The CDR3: CSVGRTENREQFF. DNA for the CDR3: TGCAGCGTTGGGAGGACGGAAAATCGGGAGCAGTTCTTC.

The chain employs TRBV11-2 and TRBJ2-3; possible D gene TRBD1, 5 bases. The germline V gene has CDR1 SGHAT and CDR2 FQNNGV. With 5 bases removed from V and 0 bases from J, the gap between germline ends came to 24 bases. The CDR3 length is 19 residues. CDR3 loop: CASSAPRAPQPASTDTQYF. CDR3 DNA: TGTGCCAGCAGCGCCCCCAGGGCTCCGCAACCCGCTAGCACAGATACGCAGTATTTT.

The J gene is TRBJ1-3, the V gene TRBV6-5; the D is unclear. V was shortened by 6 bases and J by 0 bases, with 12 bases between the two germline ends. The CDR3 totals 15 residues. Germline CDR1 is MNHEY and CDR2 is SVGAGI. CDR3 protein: CASRNDGGSGNTIYF. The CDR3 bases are TGTGCCAGCAGAAACGACGGCGGCTCTGGAAACACCATATATTTT.

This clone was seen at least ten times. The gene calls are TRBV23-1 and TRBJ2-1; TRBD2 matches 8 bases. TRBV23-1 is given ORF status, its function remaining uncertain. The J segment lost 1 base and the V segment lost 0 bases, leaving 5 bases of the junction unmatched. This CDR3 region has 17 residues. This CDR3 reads CASSQSSGTSSYNEQFF. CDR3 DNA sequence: TGCGCCAGCAGTCAATCTAGCGGGACTTCTTCCTACAATGAGCAGTTCTTC.

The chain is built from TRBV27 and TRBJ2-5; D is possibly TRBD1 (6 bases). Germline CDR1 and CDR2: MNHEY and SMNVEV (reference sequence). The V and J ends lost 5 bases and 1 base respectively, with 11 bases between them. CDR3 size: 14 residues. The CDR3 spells CASSPRQAQETQYF. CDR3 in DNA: TGTGCCAGCAGTCCCCGACAGGCCCAAGAGACCCAGTACTTC.

CDR3 protein: CASSLRGEGRGVNTEAFF. In nucleotides, the CDR3 is TGTGCCAGCAGCTTAAGGGGTGAAGGCAGGGGAGTAAACACTGAAGCTTTCTTT. The chain is built from TRBV7-3 and TRBJ1-1, with TRBD1 as a possible D gene (6 bases). Germline V lookup: CDR1 SGHTA, CDR2 FQGTGA. V lost 1 base, J lost 2 bases, and 20 bases lay in between. This CDR3 has 18 residues.

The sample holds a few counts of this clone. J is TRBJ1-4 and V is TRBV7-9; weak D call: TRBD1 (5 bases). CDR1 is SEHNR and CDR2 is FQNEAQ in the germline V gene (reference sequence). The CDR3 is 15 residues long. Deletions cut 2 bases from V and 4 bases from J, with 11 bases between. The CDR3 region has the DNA TGTGCCAGCAGCTTATCAACGGGACTTAATGAAAAACTGTTTTTT. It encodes CASSLSTGLNEKLFF.

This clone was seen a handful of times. The CDR3 DNA follows: TGTGCCACAAACACGCAGGCCGGCACCGGGGAGCTGTTTTTT. Amino acid sequence: CATNTQAGTGELFF. The V and J genes are TRBV19 and TRBJ2-2, with no clear D. Per germline, CDR1 LNHDA and CDR2 SQIVND (reference sequence). Trimming took off 10 bases at V and 4 bases at J, with 16 bases between the two ends. CDR3 length: 14 residues.

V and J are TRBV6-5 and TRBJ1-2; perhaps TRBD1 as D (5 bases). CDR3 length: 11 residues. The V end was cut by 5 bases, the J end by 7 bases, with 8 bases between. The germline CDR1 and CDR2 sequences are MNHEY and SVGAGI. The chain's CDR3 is CASSDRGGYTF. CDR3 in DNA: TGTGCCAGCAGTGATAGGGGTGGCTACACCTTC.

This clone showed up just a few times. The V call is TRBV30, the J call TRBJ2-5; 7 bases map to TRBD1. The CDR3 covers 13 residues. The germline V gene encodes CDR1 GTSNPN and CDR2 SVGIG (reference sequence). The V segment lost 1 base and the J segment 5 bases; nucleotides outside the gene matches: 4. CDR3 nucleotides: TGTGCCTGGAGTGGGACAGGCGCCGAGACCCAGTACTTC. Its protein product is CAWSGTGAETQYF.

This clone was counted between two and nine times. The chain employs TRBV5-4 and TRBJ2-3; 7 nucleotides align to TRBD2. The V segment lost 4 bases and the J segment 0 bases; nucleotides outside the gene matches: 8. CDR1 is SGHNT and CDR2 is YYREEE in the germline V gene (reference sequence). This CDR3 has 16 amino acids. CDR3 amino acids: CASSQDGTTSTDTQYF. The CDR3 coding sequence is TGTGCCAGCAGCCAAGACGGGACTACGAGCACAGATACGCAGTATTTT.

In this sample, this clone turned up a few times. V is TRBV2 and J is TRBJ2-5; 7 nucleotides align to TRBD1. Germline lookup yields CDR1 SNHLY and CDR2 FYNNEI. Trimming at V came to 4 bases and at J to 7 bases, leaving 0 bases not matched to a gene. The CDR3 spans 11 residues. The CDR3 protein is CASSGQGTQYF. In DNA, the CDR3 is TGTGCCAGCAGTGGACAGGGGACCCAGTACTTC.

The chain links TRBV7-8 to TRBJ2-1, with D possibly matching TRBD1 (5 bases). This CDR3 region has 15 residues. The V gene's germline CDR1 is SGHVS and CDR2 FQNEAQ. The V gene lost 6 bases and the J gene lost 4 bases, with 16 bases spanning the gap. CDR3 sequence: CASSSVKGPYNEQFF. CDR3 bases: TGTGCCAGCAGTTCTGTGAAGGGGCCTTACAATGAGCAGTTCTTC. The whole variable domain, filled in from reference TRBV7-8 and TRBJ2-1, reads GAGVSQSPRYKVAKRGQDVALRCDPISGHVSLFWYQQALGQGPEFLTYFQNEAQLDKSGLPSDRFFAERPEGSVSTLKIQRTQQEDSAVYLCASSSVKGPYNEQFFGPGTRLTVL.

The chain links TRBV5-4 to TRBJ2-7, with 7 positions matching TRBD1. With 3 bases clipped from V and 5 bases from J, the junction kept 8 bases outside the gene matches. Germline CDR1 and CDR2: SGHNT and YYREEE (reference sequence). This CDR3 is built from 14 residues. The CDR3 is CASSSLTGHNEQYF. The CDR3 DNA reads TGTGCCAGCAGCTCGCTGACAGGGCATAACGAGCAGTACTTC.

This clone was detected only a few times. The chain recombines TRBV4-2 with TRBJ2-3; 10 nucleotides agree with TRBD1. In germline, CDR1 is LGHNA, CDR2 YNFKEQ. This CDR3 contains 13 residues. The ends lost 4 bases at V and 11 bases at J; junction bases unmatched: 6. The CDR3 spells CASSRARDRGQYF. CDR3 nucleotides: TGTGCCAGCAGCCGAGCCAGGGACAGGGGGCAGTATTTT.